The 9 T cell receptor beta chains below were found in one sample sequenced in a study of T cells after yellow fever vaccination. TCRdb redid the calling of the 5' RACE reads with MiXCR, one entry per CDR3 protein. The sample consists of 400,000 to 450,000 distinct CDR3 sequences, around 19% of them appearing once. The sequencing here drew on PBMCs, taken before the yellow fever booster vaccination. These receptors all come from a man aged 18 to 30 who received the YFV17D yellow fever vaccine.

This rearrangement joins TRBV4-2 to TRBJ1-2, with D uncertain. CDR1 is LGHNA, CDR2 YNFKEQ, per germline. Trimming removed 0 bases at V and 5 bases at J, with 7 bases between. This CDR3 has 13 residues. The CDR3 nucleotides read TGTGCCAGCAGCCAAGATCCCGTTTATGGCTACACCTTC. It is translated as CASSQDPVYGYTF.

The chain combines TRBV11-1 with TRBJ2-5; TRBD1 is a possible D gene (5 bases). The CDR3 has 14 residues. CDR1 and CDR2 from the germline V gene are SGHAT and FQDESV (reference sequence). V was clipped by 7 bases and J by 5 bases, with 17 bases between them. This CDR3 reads CASTQAVGLETQYF. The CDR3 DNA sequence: TGTGCCAGCACCCAGGCGGTGGGGCTGGAGACCCAGTACTTC.

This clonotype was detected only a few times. DNA for the CDR3: TGTGCCAGCAGCACTAAAGGGGGGCGTAGGGGTGAAAAACTGTTTTTT. Amino acids: CASSTKGGRRGEKLFF. The rearrangement links TRBV9 to TRBJ1-4; TRBD1 might be the D (6 bases). Germline V gene data show CDR1 as SGDLS and CDR2 as YYNGEE. CDR3 length: 16 amino acids. Trimming took 4 bases from V and 7 from J, leaving 20 bases between them.

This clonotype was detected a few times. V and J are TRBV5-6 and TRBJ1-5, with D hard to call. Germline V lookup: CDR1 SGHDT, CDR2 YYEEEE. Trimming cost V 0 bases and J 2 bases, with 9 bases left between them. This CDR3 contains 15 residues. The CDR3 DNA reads TGTGCCAGCAGCTTGGGTCAGGAGGGCAATCAGCCCCAGCATTTT. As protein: CASSLGQEGNQPQHF. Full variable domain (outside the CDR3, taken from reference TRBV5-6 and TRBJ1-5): DAGVTQSPTHLIKTRGQQVTLRCSPKSGHDTVSWYQQALGQGPQFIFQYYEEEERQRGNFPDRFSGHQFPNYSSELNVNALLLGDSALYLCASSLGQEGNQPQHFGDGTRLSIL.

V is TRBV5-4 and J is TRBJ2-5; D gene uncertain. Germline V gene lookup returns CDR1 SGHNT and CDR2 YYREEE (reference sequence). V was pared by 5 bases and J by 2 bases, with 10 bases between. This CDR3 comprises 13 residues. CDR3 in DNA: TGTGCCAGCAGGGCAGAGCCTCAAGAGACCCAGTACTTC. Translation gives CASRAEPQETQYF.

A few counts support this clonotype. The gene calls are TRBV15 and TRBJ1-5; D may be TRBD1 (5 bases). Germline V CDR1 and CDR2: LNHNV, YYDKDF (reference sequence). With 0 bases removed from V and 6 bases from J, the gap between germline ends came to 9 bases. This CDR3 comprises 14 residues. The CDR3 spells CATSRDRRAQPQHF. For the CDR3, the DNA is TGTGCCACCAGCAGAGATCGCAGGGCTCAGCCCCAGCATTTT.

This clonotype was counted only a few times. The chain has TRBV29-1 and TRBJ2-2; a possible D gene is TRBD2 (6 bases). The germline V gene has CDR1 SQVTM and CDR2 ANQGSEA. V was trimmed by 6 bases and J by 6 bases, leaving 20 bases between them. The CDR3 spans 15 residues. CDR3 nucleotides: TGCAGCGTCAATACGGCGGGGTTGGCGTCCGGGGAGCTGTTTTTT. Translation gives CSVNTAGLASGELFF.

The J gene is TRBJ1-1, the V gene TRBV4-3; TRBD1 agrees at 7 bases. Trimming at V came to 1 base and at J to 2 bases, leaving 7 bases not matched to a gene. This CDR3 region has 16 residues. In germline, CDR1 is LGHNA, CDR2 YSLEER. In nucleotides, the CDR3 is TGCGCCAGCAGCCAAGTGGGCAGGGGGACCAACACTGAAGCTTTCTTT. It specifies CASSQVGRGTNTEAFF.

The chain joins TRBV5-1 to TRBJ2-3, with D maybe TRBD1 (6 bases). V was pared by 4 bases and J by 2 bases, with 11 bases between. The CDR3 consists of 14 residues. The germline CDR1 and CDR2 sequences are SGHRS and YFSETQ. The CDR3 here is CASSPNRATDTQYF. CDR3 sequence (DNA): TGCGCCAGCAGCCCCAACAGGGCCACAGATACGCAGTATTTT. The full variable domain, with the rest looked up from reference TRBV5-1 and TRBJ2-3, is KAGVTQTPRYLIKTRGQQVTLSCSPISGHRSVSWYQQTPGQGLQFLFEYFSETQRNKGNFPGRFSGRQFSNSRSEMNVSTLELGDSALYLCASSPNRATDTQYFGPGTRLTVL.